A single sample is the source of the 22 T cell receptor beta chains below, sequenced in a study of CD8 T cells in Susac syndrome (dated 2019 in TCRdb). The method behind the library was the immunoSEQ multiplex PCR assay. RNA was extracted with the RNeasy kit and roughly 0.5 to 1 ug was reverse transcribed using random hexamers. Clones were called with MiXCR by TCRdb after fastp trimmed the public reads at Q25, and only in-frame beta chains were retained. Identical CDR3 protein sequences are pooled into one entry, listed with their most common genes and DNA. This sample comprises approximately 150,000 distinct CDR3 sequences, around 95% of them detected only once. Over 0.11% of the sample lies in the top ten. Sequencing was done on a sample of CD4+ T cells from PBMCs. The receptors here all came from a human donor in good health.

V is TRBV29-1 and J is TRBJ1-2, with TRBD1 as a possible D gene (5 bases). The CDR3 contains 14 residues. CDR1 is SQVTM and CDR2 is ANQGSEA in the germline V gene. V gave up 5 bases and J gave up 4 bases, with 17 bases separating them. CDR3 in DNA: TGCAGCGTTAGGGTTTTTGGGGGAGGCTATGGCTACACCTTC. Its translation is CSVRVFGGGYGYTF.

This clonotype has just one count. The gene calls are TRBV6-6 and TRBJ2-3; D tentatively reads TRBD1 or TRBD2 (6 bases each). Germline CDR1 and CDR2: MNHNY and SVGAGI (reference sequence). The CDR3 contains 13 residues. V was trimmed by 6 bases and J by 6 bases, leaving 13 bases between them. The CDR3 DNA sequence: TGTGCCAGCAGGGGGGGCGGGGTGGATACGCAGTATTTT. Translation gives CASRGGGVDTQYF.

This clonotype has only one observation. The rearrangement joins TRBV6-5 to TRBJ1-4, with no clear D. The CDR3 runs to 16 residues. The ends were cut back, 0 bases at V and 7 bases at J, with 15 bases in the middle. Germline assignment: CDR1 MNHEY and CDR2 SVGAGI. CDR3: CASSYSNVRGTEKLFF. The CDR3 nucleotides read TGTGCCAGCAGTTACTCGAATGTAAGAGGTACTGAAAAACTGTTTTTT.

V is TRBV11-2 and J is TRBJ1-6; a possible D gene is TRBD1 (5 bases). The V gene's germline CDR1 is SGHAT and CDR2 FQNNGV. The V gene lost 7 bases and the J gene lost 7 bases, with 14 bases spanning the gap. The CDR3 is made up of 14 amino acids. CDR3 residues: CASTSGSSNSPLHF. In DNA form, the CDR3 reads TGTGCCAGCACCTCAGGGTCCTCAAATTCACCCCTCCACTTT.

This chain joins TRBV2 and TRBJ2-1; TRBD1 is a possible D gene (6 bases). Germline V gene data show CDR1 as SNHLY and CDR2 as FYNNEI. The V end was cut by 7 bases, the J end by 3 bases, with 13 bases between. This CDR3 region has 14 residues. The CDR3 loop is CASTTQQGYNEQFF. Written as DNA, the CDR3 is TGTGCCAGCACCACACAACAGGGCTACAATGAGCAGTTCTTC.

The chain joins TRBV7-2 to TRBJ2-1; tentative D call: TRBD2 (6 bases). The V end was cut by 5 bases, the J end by 3 bases, with 14 bases between. Germline V CDR1 and CDR2: SGHTA, FQGNSA. The CDR3 has 15 residues. CDR3 protein: CASSIPGLLYNEQFF. The CDR3, as DNA: TGTGCCAGCAGCATACCGGGACTTCTCTACAATGAGCAGTTCTTC.

V usage is TRBV18 and J usage is TRBJ2-7; no reliable D call. CDR3 length equals 14 residues. The V gene lost 0 bases and the J gene lost 3 bases, with 9 bases spanning the gap. CDR1 is KGHSH and CDR2 is LQKENI in the germline V gene. The CDR3 region has the DNA TGTGCCAGCTCACCACCCACAGCCCTCTACGAGCAGTACTTC. This gives the protein CASSPPTALYEQYF.

This chain links TRBV28 with TRBJ2-7; 8 positions match TRBD1. Germline lookup yields CDR1 MDHEN and CDR2 SYDVKM. V lost 1 base and J lost 7; bases outside the gene matches: 0. This CDR3 region has 12 residues. In DNA, the CDR3 is TGTGCCAGCAGTTTATACAGGGGGGAGCAGTACTTC. Protein: CASSLYRGEQYF.

This sequence joins TRBV4-2 and TRBJ2-7; 8 nucleotides agree with TRBD1. The germline CDR1 and CDR2 sequences are LGHNA and YNFKEQ. The CDR3 consists of 10 residues. Losses at the gene ends were 4 bases for V and 12 bases for J; bases not matched to a gene: 2. Here the CDR3 DNA reads TGTGCCAGCAGCCGGGACAGGATGTACTTC. Translated, it gives CASSRDRMYF.

This clonotype has just a few counts. The chain recombines TRBV6-1 with TRBJ2-3, with 9 nucleotides matching TRBD2. V lost 7 bases to trimming and J lost 8 bases; unmatched junction nucleotides: 10. CDR3 length: 14 amino acids. CDR1 and CDR2 from the germline V gene are MNHNS and SASEGT. CDR3 amino acids: CASTKRGLATTQYF. The CDR3 nucleotides are TGTGCCAGCACCAAAAGGGGACTAGCTACTACGCAGTATTTT.

The chain is built from TRBV14 and TRBJ1-5; 11 bases align to TRBD1. Trimming at V came to 8 bases and at J to 3 bases, leaving 9 bases not matched to a gene. The CDR3 is made up of 16 amino acids. Germline V gene sequence: CDR1 SGHDN, CDR2 FVKESK. CDR3: CASGSKDRGLNQPQHF. In nucleotides, the CDR3 is TGTGCCAGCGGGAGTAAGGACAGGGGGCTCAATCAGCCCCAGCATTTT.

About this clonotype itself: One end of the junction varies from germline; a read error may be responsible. This chain joins TRBV11-3 and TRBJ1-1; tentative D call: TRBD1 (5 bases). The CDR3 covers 14 residues. CDR1 is SGHNT and CDR2 is YENEEA in the germline V gene. CDR3 nucleotides: TGTGCCAGCAGCCTCGGCGGGGGGAACGCTGAAGCTTTCTTT. Its translation: CASSLGGGNAEAFF.

About this clonotype itself: Germline is not matched at one junction end, which may reflect a read error. This chain uses TRBV5-1 with TRBJ2-2; D unresolved. Germline values: CDR1 SGHRS, CDR2 YFSETQ. The CDR3 is 13 amino acids. In DNA form, the CDR3 reads TGCGCCAGCAGCTCTCAGAACGCCGGGGAGCTGTTTTTT. Protein sequence: CASSSQNAGELFF.

The chain joins TRBV15 to TRBJ2-3, with TRBD2 matching over 10 bases. CDR3 length: 17 amino acids. CDR1 and CDR2 from the germline V gene are LNHNV and YYDKDF (reference sequence). The J segment lost 1 base and the V segment lost 0 bases, leaving 4 bases of the junction unmatched. CDR3 protein: CATSRDSLAGGTDTQYF. As DNA, the CDR3 is TGTGCCACCAGCAGAGATAGCCTAGCGGGGGGCACAGATACGCAGTATTTT.

V is TRBV15 and J is TRBJ2-1, with a possible D match to TRBD1 (6 bases). Germline V gene sequence: CDR1 LNHNV, CDR2 YYDKDF (reference sequence). V dropped 5 bases and J dropped 8 bases, with 19 bases sitting between them. The CDR3 sequence is 15 residues long. CDR3 nucleotide sequence: TGTGCCACCAGCCGAATGGGGGCCGAACACGATGAGCAGTTCTTC. It codes for CATSRMGAEHDEQFF.

The chain combines TRBV7-9 with TRBJ1-2; 8 nucleotides align to TRBD1. The CDR3 consists of 13 residues. The V gene's germline CDR1 is SEHNR and CDR2 FQNEAQ (reference sequence). V lost 5 bases and J lost 4; bases outside the gene matches: 3. The CDR3 sequence is CASSIGTGYGYTF. The DNA of the CDR3 is TGTGCCAGCAGCATTGGGACAGGCTATGGCTACACCTTC.

This rearrangement joins TRBV20-1 to TRBJ1-1; 7 positions agree with TRBD1. Germline V gene lookup returns CDR1 DFQATT and CDR2 SNEGSKA (reference sequence). After removal of 2 bases from V and 3 bases from J, the junction contained 6 bases not matched to a gene. The CDR3 is 14 residues long. The CDR3 here is CSARKGAPDTEAFF. CDR3 nucleotide sequence: TGCAGTGCTAGAAAGGGGGCTCCTGACACTGAAGCTTTCTTT.

This chain connects TRBV10-3 to TRBJ2-7; D is tentatively TRBD1 or TRBD2 (5 bases each). The germline V gene encodes CDR1 ENHRY and CDR2 SYGVKD. V lost 8 bases, J lost 0 bases, and 20 bases lay in between. The CDR3 is made up of 16 amino acids. The CDR3 sequence is CAIAFTQGTSSYEQYF. The DNA of the CDR3 is TGTGCCATCGCCTTCACCCAGGGCACTAGCTCCTACGAGCAGTACTTC.

The chain links TRBV20-1 to TRBJ2-4; TRBD2 aligns across 8 bases. This CDR3 comprises 14 residues. J lost 0 bases, V lost 4 bases, and 2 bases had no gene match. CDR1 is DFQATT and CDR2 is SNEGSKA in the germline V gene (reference sequence). CDR3 in amino acids: CSATSGGAKNIQYF. DNA for the CDR3: TGCAGTGCTACCAGCGGGGGAGCCAAAAACATTCAGTACTTC.

This chain connects TRBV12-3 or TRBV12-4 to TRBJ1-1; TRBD1 aligns across 8 bases. This CDR3 has 13 residues. J was trimmed by 5 bases and V by 7 bases; bases with no gene match: 6. The DNA for the CDR3 is TGTGCCAGCACCCGCAGGGGGCAAACTGAAGCTTTCTTT. This gives the protein CASTRRGQTEAFF.

The V gene is TRBV4-1, the J gene TRBJ1-1; TRBD1 might be the D (5 bases). V lost 6 bases and J lost 6, with 32 bases in between. Germline CDR1 is MGHRA and CDR2 is YSYEKL. This CDR3 region has 19 residues. CDR3 sequence reads: CASRQATADYRRGSPEAFF. CDR3 nucleotides: TGCGCCAGCAGACAGGCGACAGCCGACTACAGGAGGGGAAGCCCTGAAGCTTTCTTT.

The chain couples TRBV19 to TRBJ1-1; no firm D call. This CDR3 is 12 amino acids long. Germline-derived CDR1 and CDR2 are LNHDA and SQIVND (reference sequence). Trimming cost V 5 bases and J 7 bases, with 11 bases left between them. This CDR3 is CASSPRTVEAFF. The CDR3 DNA reads TGTGCCAGTAGTCCTCGGACTGTTGAAGCTTTCTTT.